One T cell receptor (beta chain) is described in this entry. Its target antigen remains unknown. No base-level quality is on record; no much larger clone is a single base apart. Blood RNA was extracted from unsorted whole blood with TRIzol reagent; germline DNA came from the DNeasy Blood & Tissue kit. Patients had chronic HBV infection and were treatment-naive at sampling. Before surgery, four milliliters of peripheral blood were drawn into K2EDTA tubes. A constant-region primer and ProtoScript II reverse transcriptase were used to reverse-transcribe TCRbeta-specific cDNA from roughly 0.55 ug total RNA. Three nested multiplex PCR rounds, following a slightly modified ARM-PCR procedure, were used to build the TCRbeta libraries. Each of the first two PCR rounds ran for around 11 cycles and used multiplex TRBV1-TRBV30 forward primers together with a Cbeta reverse primer. Sample barcodes and Illumina adapters were added in a final 25-cycle PCR with Deep VentR polymerase. Before sequencing, amplicons of 200-500 bp were purified from gel using a QIAquick gel extraction kit. An Illumina HiSeq 2500 was used to sequence the TCRbeta amplicons, generating 250-bp paired-end reads. The original methods were these. Quality trimming of reads was performed with Trimmomatic v0.33, and paired reads were merged with FLASH v1.2.11 so that full CDR3 sequences could be recovered. V, D and J germline segments were assigned to the rearranged TCRbeta sequences using MiGEC v1.2.1b. Clonotype statistics and Shannon-Wiener diversity indices were computed with VDJtools v1.0.0. To reduce sampling bias, subsequent analyses other than the diversity analysis used only the 250 most abundant clonotypes in each sample. The public reads were reprocessed in TCRdb via fastp at Q25 and MiXCR, keeping in-frame beta chains. Identical CDR3 protein sequences are pooled into one entry, listed with their most common genes and DNA. These V and J calls rely on TCRdb rather than the paper's analysis. Present in this sample are 150,000 to 200,000 distinct CDR3 sequences, almost 65% of which were seen just once. Approximately 7% of the sample belongs to the ten largest clones.

The sample originates from a study of tumor-infiltrating lymphocytes in primary liver carcinoma (dated by TCRdb to the late 2010s). Regarding the complete study: Surgical resection was performed in China between November 2015 and March 2016 on a handful of patients with histopathologically diagnosed primary liver carcinoma. Samples yielded roughly 3.5 to 8 million productive TCRbeta reads; read depth did not differ significantly between tissue types. A total of around 35 specimens from 5 patients, comprising some 25 tumor regions, 5 adjacent noncancerous liver tissues and 5 peripheral blood samples, were covered by TCRbeta repertoire sequencing. For each liver tumor, the study sampled five regions along with adjacent normal tissue and blood, and applied TCRbeta repertoire sequencing, expression microarrays and whole-exome sequencing. Of the five patients (three men and two women, aged 30 to 69 years), four had hepatocellular carcinoma and one had combined HCC and intrahepatic cholangiocarcinoma. Reproducibility between technical replicate repertoires was high, with correlation coefficients above 0.95 and mean shared-clone rates approximately 0.91. The five patients had tumors of stage T1-T3 N0M0, with maximum diameters ranging from about 4 to 11 cm.

V lost 1 base and J lost 4 bases, and the count of bases not matched to a germline gene is 6. The CDR3, cysteine through phenylalanine, is 15 amino acids long. Of all the DNA, just the CDR3 is kept, 45 bases in frame from base 1. Via the germline V gene, CDR1 is MGHRA and CDR2 YSYEKL. Overall results and qualifications from the work: The top 250 clones made up a significantly larger repertoire fraction in tumors than in blood (p = 0.039). Only the TCR beta chain was sequenced, which likely underestimates true repertoire diversity because unpaired alpha chains were not captured. With just four to six patients in the study, the authors point out that the findings should be validated in a larger study. Pairs of tumor regions showed greater repertoire overlap (mean around 36%) than tumor-adjacent pairs (roughly 17%) or tumor-blood pairs (approximately 15%), which is consistent with antigen-driven expansion. Comparison of CD4+ and CD8+ T cell repertoires was precluded by the use of bulk unsorted samples.

In this chain, TRBV4-1 is recombined with TRBJ1-2; 7 central bases correspond to TRBD1. This TCR came from a woman aged 60-75 years with primary liver carcinoma and hepatitis B virus infection. Sample: peripheral blood. The nucleotides are TGCGCCAGCAGCCAAGTAACACGGGACAGCTATGGCTACACCTTC. This yields the protein CASSQVTRDSYGYTF.